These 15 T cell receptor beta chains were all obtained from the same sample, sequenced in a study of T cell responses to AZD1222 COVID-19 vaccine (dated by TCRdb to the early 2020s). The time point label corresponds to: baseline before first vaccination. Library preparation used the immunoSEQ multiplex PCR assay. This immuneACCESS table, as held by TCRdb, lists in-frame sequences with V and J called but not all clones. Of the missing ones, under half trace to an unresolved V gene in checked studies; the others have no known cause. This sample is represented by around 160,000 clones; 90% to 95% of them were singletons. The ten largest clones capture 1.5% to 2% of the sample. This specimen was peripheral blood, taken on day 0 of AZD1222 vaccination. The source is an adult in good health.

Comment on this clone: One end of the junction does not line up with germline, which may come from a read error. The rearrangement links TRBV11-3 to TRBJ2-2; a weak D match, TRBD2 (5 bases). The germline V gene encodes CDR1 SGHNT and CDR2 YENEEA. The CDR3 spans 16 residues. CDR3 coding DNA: TGTGCCAGCAGCAACGGACGAGGGTCTGAACACCGGGGAGCTGTTTTT. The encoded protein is CASSNGRGSEHRGAVF.

The CDR3 bases are TGTGCCAGCAGTGTAGGCCCGGGGCTATGGTATGGCTACACCTTC. Amino acids: CASSVGPGLWYGYTF. The V call is TRBV6-4, the J call TRBJ1-2; possible D gene TRBD1, 5 bases. CDR3 size: 15 residues. CDR1 MRHNA and CDR2 SNTAGT come from the germline V gene. Trimming pared 4 bases from V and 5 bases from J, leaving 17 bases between.

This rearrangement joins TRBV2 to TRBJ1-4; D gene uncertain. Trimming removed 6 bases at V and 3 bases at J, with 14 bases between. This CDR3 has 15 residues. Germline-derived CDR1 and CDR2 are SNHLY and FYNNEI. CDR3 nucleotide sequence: TGTGCCAGCAGGAAAGGTGGGGAGGCTAATGAAAAACTGTTTTTT. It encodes CASRKGGEANEKLFF.

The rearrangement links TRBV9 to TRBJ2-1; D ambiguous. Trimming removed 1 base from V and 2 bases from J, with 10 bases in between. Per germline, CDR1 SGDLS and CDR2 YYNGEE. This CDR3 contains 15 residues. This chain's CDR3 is CASSVKSLPYNEQFF. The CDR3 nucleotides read TGTGCCAGCAGCGTAAAATCCTTACCCTACAATGAGCAGTTCTTC.

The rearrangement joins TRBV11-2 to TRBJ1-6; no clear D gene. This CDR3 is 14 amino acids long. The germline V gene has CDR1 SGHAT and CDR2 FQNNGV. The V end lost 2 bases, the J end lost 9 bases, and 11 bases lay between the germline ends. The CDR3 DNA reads TGTGCCAGCAGCTTATCGTGGGTGTCTTCACCCCTCCACTTT. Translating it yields CASSLSWVSSPLHF.

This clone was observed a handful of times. The DNA of the CDR3 is TGCGCCAGCAGCTGGGGACAGGGGCTTAACTATGGCTACACCTTC. This gives the protein CASSWGQGLNYGYTF. This chain connects TRBV5-1 to TRBJ1-2; 10 bases map to TRBD1. Trimming took 3 bases from V and 1 from J; bases not matched to a gene: 3. Germline assignment: CDR1 SGHRS and CDR2 YFSETQ. This CDR3 comprises 15 residues.

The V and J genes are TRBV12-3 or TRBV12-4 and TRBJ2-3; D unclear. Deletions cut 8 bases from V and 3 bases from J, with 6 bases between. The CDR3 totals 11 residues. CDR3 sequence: CASGLTDTQYF. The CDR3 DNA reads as TGTGCCAGCGGGTTAACAGATACGCAGTATTTT.

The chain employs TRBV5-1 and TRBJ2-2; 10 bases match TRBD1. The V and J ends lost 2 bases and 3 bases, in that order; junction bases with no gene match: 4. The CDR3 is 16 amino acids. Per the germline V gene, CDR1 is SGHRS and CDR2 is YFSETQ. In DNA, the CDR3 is TGCGCCAGCAGCTTAAGGACAGGGGGGGACACCGGGGAGCTGTTTTTT. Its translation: CASSLRTGGDTGELFF.

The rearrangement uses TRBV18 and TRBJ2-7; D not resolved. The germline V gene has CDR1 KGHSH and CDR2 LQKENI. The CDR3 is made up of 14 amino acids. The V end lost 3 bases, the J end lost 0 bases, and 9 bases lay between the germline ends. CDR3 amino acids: CASSPTRTSYEQYF. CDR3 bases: TGTGCCAGCTCACCTACCAGGACCTCCTACGAGCAGTACTTC.

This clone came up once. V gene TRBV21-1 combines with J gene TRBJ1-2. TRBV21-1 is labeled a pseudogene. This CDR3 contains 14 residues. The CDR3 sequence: CASSKGEANYGYTF. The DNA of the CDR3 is TGTGCCAGCAGCAAAGGGGAAGCTAACTATGGCTACACCTTC.

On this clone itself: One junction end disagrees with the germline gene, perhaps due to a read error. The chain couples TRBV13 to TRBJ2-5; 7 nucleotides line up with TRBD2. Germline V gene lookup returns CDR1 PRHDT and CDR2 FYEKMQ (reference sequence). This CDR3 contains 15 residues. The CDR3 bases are TGTGCCACCAGCCCAGGGAGGGCCCCTCAAGAGACCCAGTACTTC. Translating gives CATSPGRAPQETQYF.

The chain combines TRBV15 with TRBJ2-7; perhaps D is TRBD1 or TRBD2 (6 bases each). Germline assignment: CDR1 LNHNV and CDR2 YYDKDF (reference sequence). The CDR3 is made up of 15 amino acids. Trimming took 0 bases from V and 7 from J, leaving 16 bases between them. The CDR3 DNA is TGTGCCACCAGCAGAGATAGGAGGGGGATCGGGGAGCAGTACTTC. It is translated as CATSRDRRGIGEQYF.

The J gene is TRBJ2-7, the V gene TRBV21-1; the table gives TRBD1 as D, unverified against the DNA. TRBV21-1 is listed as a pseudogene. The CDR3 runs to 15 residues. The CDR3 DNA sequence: TGTGCCAGCAGCAAAGGTAGGACAGGGTTCTACGAGCAGTACTTC. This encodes CASSKGRTGFYEQYF.

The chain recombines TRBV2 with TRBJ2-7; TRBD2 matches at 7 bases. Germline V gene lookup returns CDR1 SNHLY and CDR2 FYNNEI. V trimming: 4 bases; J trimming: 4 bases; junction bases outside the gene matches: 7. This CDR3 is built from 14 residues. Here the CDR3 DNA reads TGTGCCAGCAGTGGGCGGGGGATTAGTTACGAGCAGTACTTC. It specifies CASSGRGISYEQYF. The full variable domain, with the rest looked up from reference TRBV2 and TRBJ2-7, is EPEVTQTPSHQVTQMGQEVILRCVPISNHLYFYWYRQILGQKVEFLVSFYNNEISEKSEIFDDQFSVERPDGSNFTLKIRSTKLEDSAMYFCASSGRGISYEQYFGPGTRLTVT.

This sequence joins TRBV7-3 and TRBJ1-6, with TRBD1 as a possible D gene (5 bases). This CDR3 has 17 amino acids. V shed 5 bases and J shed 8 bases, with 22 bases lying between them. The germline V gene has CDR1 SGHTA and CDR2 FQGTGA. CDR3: CASSLKSGKGGHSPLHF. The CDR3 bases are TGTGCCAGCAGCCTAAAATCAGGGAAGGGAGGGCATTCACCCCTCCACTTT.